Below are 20 T cell receptor beta chains sequenced from a single sample in a study of cytomegalovirus exposure and HLA in healthy donors. PCR primers comprised 60 Vbeta and 13 Jbeta primers. The repertoire was sequenced with immunoSEQ multiplex PCR; TCRdb's copy has only in-frame clones and lacks some. In the table there are about 160,000 clones, 71% of which are singletons. What was sequenced was PBMCs. Receptor source: a woman aged 30 to 39 in good health and CMV-seronegative.

The chain carries TRBV6-1 and TRBJ1-5; D might be TRBD1 (6 bases). Per the germline V gene, CDR1 is MNHNS and CDR2 is SASEGT. CDR3 length: 15 residues. V was trimmed by 2 bases and J by 3 bases, leaving 11 bases between them. CDR3 in amino acids: CASSERGGNNQPQHF. For the CDR3, the DNA is TGTGCCAGCAGTGAAAGGGGGGGAAACAATCAGCCCCAGCATTTT.

This clone was detected only a few times. The chain links TRBV6-5 to TRBJ2-3; D uncertain. Trimming shortened V by 5 bases and J by 1 base, and 10 bases separated the two germline ends. Per the germline V gene, CDR1 is MNHEY and CDR2 is SVGAGI. This CDR3 is built from 14 residues. In DNA form, the CDR3 reads TGTGCCAGCAGTGACTTAGCTGGCACAGATACGCAGTATTTT. This sequence encodes CASSDLAGTDTQYF.

This sequence joins TRBV9 and TRBJ1-2; D is undetermined. Between the trimmed V and J ends, which lost 0 bases and 5 bases, there was a span of 14 bases. This CDR3 contains 15 residues. In germline, CDR1 is SGDLS, CDR2 YYNGEE. CDR3 region: CASSVGRVSTYGYTF. The DNA of the CDR3 is TGTGCCAGCAGCGTAGGACGGGTGTCGACTTATGGCTACACCTTC.

The CDR3 region has the DNA TGTGCCAGCAGCTCGCGGCTTGCAGATACGCAGTATTTT. It specifies CASSSRLADTQYF. The rearrangement links TRBV11-3 to TRBJ2-3; D not certain. Germline V gene lookup returns CDR1 SGHNT and CDR2 YENEEA. The CDR3 length is 13 residues. The ends were cut back, 4 bases at V and 4 bases at J, with 9 bases in the middle.

This chain uses TRBV19 with TRBJ1-1; D remains unclear. The V gene's germline CDR1 is LNHDA and CDR2 SQIVND (reference sequence). The V gene lost 7 bases and the J gene lost 4 bases, with 13 bases spanning the gap. The CDR3 extends over 13 amino acids. Here the CDR3 reads CASIGKGGTEAFF. CDR3 in DNA: TGTGCCAGTATAGGAAAAGGCGGCACTGAAGCTTTCTTT.

The chain combines TRBV19 with TRBJ2-2; perhaps TRBD1 as D (5 bases). There are 15 residues in the CDR3. Germline CDR1 is LNHDA and CDR2 is SQIVND (reference sequence). The V and J ends lost 3 bases and 1 base respectively, with 9 bases between them. The CDR3: CASSIMGRNTGELFF. The CDR3 DNA is TGTGCCAGTAGTATTATGGGGCGGAACACCGGGGAGCTGTTTTTT.

This chain uses TRBV4-1 with TRBJ1-1, with 11 bases matching TRBD1. Germline trimming cut 6 bases from V and 0 bases from J; bases unmatched to any gene: 6. Germline V gene data show CDR1 as MGHRA and CDR2 as YSYEKL. The CDR3 runs to 16 residues. CDR3 loop: CASSFGTGGMNTEAFF. Written as DNA, the CDR3 is TGCGCCAGCAGTTTCGGGACAGGGGGGATGAACACTGAAGCTTTCTTT.

The chain couples TRBV4-1 to TRBJ1-2, with 7 bases that match TRBD1. With V trimmed by 2 bases and J by 8 bases, 5 bases remained unmatched. The CDR3 length is 13 residues. Germline V CDR1 and CDR2: MGHRA, YSYEKL. CDR3 sequence (DNA): TGCGCCAGCAGCCAACCGGGACAGAAGGGCTACACCTTC. It encodes CASSQPGQKGYTF.

This clone has a handful of counts. The chain combines TRBV6-4 with TRBJ1-1, with no clear D. Germline values: CDR1 MRHNA, CDR2 SNTAGT. The CDR3 spans 14 residues. Trimming shortened V by 2 bases and J by 0 bases, and 7 bases separated the two germline ends. The CDR3 here is CASSDGRLNTEAFF. DNA for the CDR3: TGTGCCAGCAGTGACGGGAGACTGAACACTGAAGCTTTCTTT.

This clone was counted a few times. V is TRBV6-5 and J is TRBJ1-5, with a tentative D call TRBD1 (5 bases). Trimming stripped 5 bases from V and 0 bases from J, with 11 bases between. Germline CDR1 MNHEY, CDR2 SVGAGI. CDR3 length: 15 amino acids. CDR3 in DNA: TGTGCCAGCAGTAAGACAGATAATAGCAATCAGCCCCAGCATTTT. Amino acids: CASSKTDNSNQPQHF.

The V gene is TRBV6-6, the J gene TRBJ2-2, with TRBD2 identical over 8 bases. The V segment lost 6 bases and the J segment 4 bases; nucleotides outside the gene matches: 4. Germline V lookup: CDR1 MNHNY, CDR2 SVGAGI (reference sequence). The CDR3 consists of 14 residues. The CDR3: CASRTGTSTGELFF. Here the CDR3 DNA reads TGTGCCAGCAGGACCGGGACTAGCACCGGGGAGCTGTTTTTT.

The V call is TRBV11-2, the J call TRBJ2-7; possibly TRBD1 for D (6 bases). Germline V CDR1 and CDR2: SGHAT, FQNNGV. Trimming left V 2 bases short and J 7 bases short, with 15 bases between. The CDR3 loop spans 14 amino acids. This CDR3 reads CASSLKAGVREQYF. The DNA of the CDR3 is TGTGCCAGCAGCTTAAAGGCAGGGGTGAGGGAGCAGTACTTC. Complete variable domain (other parts from reference TRBV11-2 and TRBJ2-7): EAGVAQSPRYKIIEKRQSVAFWCNPISGHATLYWYQQILGQGPKLLIQFQNNGVVDDSQLPKDRFSAERLKGVDSTLKIQPAKLEDSAVYLCASSLKAGVREQYFGPGTRLTVT.

The chain employs TRBV7-9 and TRBJ2-6; D is perhaps TRBD1 (5 bases). Trimming shortened V by 1 base and J by 0 bases, and 13 bases separated the two germline ends. This CDR3 is 18 amino acids long. CDR1 is SEHNR and CDR2 is FQNEAQ in the germline V gene (reference sequence). The CDR3 spells CASSLGGLRGSGANVLTF. The CDR3 region has the DNA TGTGCCAGCAGCTTAGGGGGCCTTCGTGGCTCTGGGGCCAACGTCCTGACTTTC. Using reference TRBV7-9 and TRBJ2-6 for the parts outside the CDR3, the full variable domain is DTGVSQNPRHKITKRGQNVTFRCDPISEHNRLYWYRQTLGQGPEFLTYFQNEAQLEKSRLLSDRFSAERPKGSFSTLEIQRTEQGDSAMYLCASSLGGLRGSGANVLTFGAGSRLTVL.

The chain uses TRBV4-1 and TRBJ1-1; possibly TRBD1 for D (5 bases). V was pared by 3 bases and J by 1 base, with 9 bases between. Per germline, CDR1 MGHRA and CDR2 YSYEKL. This CDR3 region has 14 residues. The CDR3 is CASSQGQQNTEAFF. The CDR3 DNA reads as TGCGCCAGCAGCCAGGGGCAGCAGAACACTGAAGCTTTCTTT.

The chain uses TRBV9 and TRBJ2-7, with TRBD2 matching 8 bases. Germline V lookup: CDR1 SGDLS, CDR2 YYNGEE. The CDR3 runs 13 residues. V was clipped by 3 bases and J by 7 bases; unmatched bases: 6. CDR3 nucleotides: TGTGCCAGCAGCGGCTCGTCTAGCGGGGAGCAGTACTTC. Translating gives CASSGSSSGEQYF. Using reference TRBV9 and TRBJ2-7 for the parts outside the CDR3, the full variable domain is DSGVTQTPKHLITATGQRVTLRCSPRSGDLSVYWYQQSLDQGLQFLIQYYNGEERAKGNILERFSAQQFPDLHSELNLSSLELGDSALYFCASSGSSSGEQYFGPGTRLTVT.

The V and J genes are TRBV6-5 and TRBJ2-5, with a tentative D call TRBD2 (5 bases). The J call is doubtful: the DNA matches TRBJ2-7 better. Germline CDR1 and CDR2: MNHEY and SVGAGI. CDR3 size: 14 residues. CDR3 nucleotide sequence: TGTGCCACTCAGGAGGTGACTCTACGCGCCGAGCAGTACTTC. The encoded protein is CATQEVTLRAEQYF.

V usage is TRBV7-8 and J usage is TRBJ2-6, with D hard to call. Germline CDR1 is SGHVS and CDR2 is FQNEAQ. The CDR3 covers 14 residues. V shed 10 bases and J shed 2 bases, with 12 bases lying between them. This CDR3 reads CATAPVAGANVLTF. The CDR3 DNA reads TGTGCCACCGCTCCGGTAGCTGGGGCCAACGTCCTGACTTTC.

The J gene is TRBJ1-1, the V gene TRBV9; TRBD1 matches 11 bases. V lost 4 bases, J lost 0 bases, and 5 bases stayed unmatched. The CDR3 has 16 residues. Looked up from germline, CDR1 is SGDLS and CDR2 is YYNGEE. This CDR3 is CASSFGQGAMNTEAFF. CDR3 in DNA: TGTGCCAGCAGCTTCGGACAGGGGGCTATGAACACTGAAGCTTTCTTT.

The chain uses TRBV6-1 and TRBJ1-5, with D hard to call. Germline lookup yields CDR1 MNHNS and CDR2 SASEGT. The CDR3 length is 14 residues. The V gene lost 9 bases and the J gene lost 0 bases, with 12 bases spanning the gap. The chain's CDR3 is CASRFGNSNQPQHF. As DNA, the CDR3 is TGTGCCAGTAGATTTGGTAATAGCAATCAGCCCCAGCATTTT.

The V and J genes are TRBV10-3 and TRBJ2-7, with D perhaps matching TRBD1 (5 bases). This CDR3 region has 14 residues. The V end was cut by 3 bases, the J end by 1 base, with 10 bases between. The germline CDR1 and CDR2 sequences are ENHRY and SYGVKD. CDR3 coding DNA: TGTGCCATCAGTGAAGGACACCCTTCCTACGAGCAGTACTTC. It yields the protein CAISEGHPSYEQYF.